A selection of T cell receptor beta chains follows, all from one sample in a study of cytomegalovirus exposure and HLA in healthy donors. Clones were sequenced by immunoSEQ multiplex PCR, and TCRdb holds only the in-frame ones, with some missing. The sample lists around 98,000 clones, nearly 80% occurring once. The specimen was PBMCs. Source of these receptors: a woman aged 40 to 50 in good health and CMV-seronegative. Each CDR3 is given without its conserved first and last residue.

TRBV29-1	TRBJ1-6	SVRQGSSYNSPLH
TRBV15	TRBJ2-1	ATSRGSQSYNEQF
TRBV19	TRBJ1-1	ASNRAIRSTEAF
TRBV6-1	TRBJ1-1	ASMGLRGGTEAF
TRBV7-8	TRBJ1-1	ASSLRGTRNTEAF
TRBV5-4	TRBJ1-1	ASSLDLDSMNTEAF
TRBV7-2	TRBJ2-7	ASSSPGQGPYEQY
TRBV4-2	TRBJ1-2	ASSQSVGAFNYGYT
TRBV2	TRBJ2-7	ASTLENGEQY
TRBV15	TRBJ2-7	ATSRPLQGTYEQY
TRBV29-1	TRBJ1-1	SVDGRGGSYAEAF
TRBV4-1	TRBJ1-1	ASSQANPVSGAF
TRBV28	TRBJ2-4	ASSPGGGPKNIQY
TRBV28	TRBJ2-2	ASSFRDLGSGELF
TRBV5-6	TRBJ1-1	ASSLVASMNTEAF
TRBV12-5	TRBJ1-6	ASGLGDRVFGSPLH
TRBV7-3	TRBJ2-3	ASSYTGVGGTDTQY
TRBV4-3	TRBJ2-1	ASSPGQGYNEQF
TRBV5-6	TRBJ2-1	ASRLRSSYNEQF
TRBV6-6	TRBJ1-5	ASSPDRGQH
TRBV11-2	TRBJ1-1	ASSLGDRFTEAF
TRBV5-1	TRBJ2-5	ASSSSLQDYYQETQY
TRBV6-5	TRBJ1-2	ASSPANYGYT
TRBV27	TRBJ1-3	ASRQQGSGNTIY
TRBV30	TRBJ2-7	AWSPTGISYEQY
TRBV18	TRBJ1-1	ASSPSRDRREAF
TRBV28	TRBJ1-5	ASSLVFSNRGRGQPQH
TRBV27	TRBJ1-2	ASSPEGGISGYT
TRBV28	TRBJ1-4	AIGQGASNEKLF
TRBV7-8	TRBJ1-6	ASSPGQFVGNSPLH
TRBV2	TRBJ1-1	ASSARVNTEAF
TRBV5-1	TRBJ1-3	ASSLDSRNTIY
TRBV29-1	TRBJ1-5	SGGGGGGQPQH
TRBV5-1	TRBJ2-1	ASRLEPTSGGNEQF
TRBV7-2	TRBJ2-7	ASSLDRGYEQY